This T cell receptor (beta chain) was captured in a study of T cells in Graves' hyperthyroidism and ophthalmopathy. TCR beta CDR3 regions were amplified from RNA transcripts. Primed by the HTBI set, a first-round RT-PCR was run on the TCR CDR3. Each CDR3 protein is one row after TCRdb ran MiXCR on the multiplex PCR reads. The profile shows 550,000 to 700,000 distinct CDR3 sequences, about half of them singletons. Many counts were recorded for this clonotype. The material sequenced was peripheral blood or thyroid tissue (not recorded which). This receptor was identified in an adult woman with Graves' disease, either hyperthyroidism or ophthalmopathy (not recorded which).

The CDR3 reads CASSLGAVQRGEKLFF. CDR3 sequence (DNA): TGTGCCAGCAGCTTAGGGGCCGTTCAGAGGGGTGAAAAACTGTTTTTT. The rearrangement uses TRBV7-9 and TRBJ1-4, with D possibly being TRBD1 (5 bases). This CDR3 is 16 amino acids long. V was cut by 1 base and J by 7 bases, with 16 bases left in between. Germline loops: CDR1 SEHNR, CDR2 FQNEAQ (reference sequence).